This T cell receptor (beta chain) is from a study of T cells after yellow fever vaccination. Study information: Libraries from low-cell-number fractions were prepared with the SMART-Seq v4 Ultra Low Input RNA kit.

Each CDR3 protein gets one entry after TCRdb re-called the 5' RACE reads with MiXCR. The data show 400,000 or so distinct CDR3 sequences, over 15% seen once. There are a few counts of this clonotype. Its target is unknown. V lost 0 bases, J lost 2 bases, and 8 bases lay in between. The CDR3 has 14 residues. CDR1 is MNHEY, CDR2 SVGAGI, per germline. Study-wide results and caveats: Abundant clonotypes (contaminants from the bulk population) could be present in FACS-sorted repertoires. The study found a weaker secondary response that peaked faster, day 5 versus 15. Reappearance after the booster was seen for most primary-vaccination clones, at 95% to 97% CD4 and 88% CD8.

V gene TRBV6-5 combines with J gene TRBJ2-7; D remains unclear. Sequencing was performed on PBMCs, taken before the yellow fever booster vaccination. This receptor was identified in a man aged 18-30 years who received the YFV17D yellow fever vaccine. This CDR3 reads CASSYSGPAYEQYF. Here the CDR3 DNA reads TGTGCCAGCAGTTACTCCGGCCCGGCCTACGAGCAGTACTTC.